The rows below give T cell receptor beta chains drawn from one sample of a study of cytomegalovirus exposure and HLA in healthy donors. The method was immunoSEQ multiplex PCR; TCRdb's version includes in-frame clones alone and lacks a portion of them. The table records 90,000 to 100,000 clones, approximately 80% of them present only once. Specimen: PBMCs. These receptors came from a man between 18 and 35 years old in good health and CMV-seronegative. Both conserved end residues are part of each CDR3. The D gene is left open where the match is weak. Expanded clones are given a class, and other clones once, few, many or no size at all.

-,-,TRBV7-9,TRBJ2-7,TGTTCCAGCAGCTTAGAAGGTAGAGGCCGACCCCAAGTCCGCGAGCAGTACTTC,CSSSLEGRGRPQVREQYF
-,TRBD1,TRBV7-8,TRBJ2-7,TGTGCCAGCAGCCCCCTGACAGGGTTGGGTTACGAGCAGTACTTC,CASSPLTGLGYEQYF
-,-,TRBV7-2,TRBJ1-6,TGTGCCAGCAGCATCCAGGGGTCTTCACCCCTCCACTTT,CASSIQGSSPLHF
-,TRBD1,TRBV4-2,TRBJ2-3,TGTGCCAGCAGCACAGGGGGCCATACAGATACGCAGTATTTT,CASSTGGHTDTQYF
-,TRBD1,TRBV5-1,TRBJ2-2,TGCGCCAGCAGCTTGCTGTCAGGGGGTAACACCGGGGAGCTGTTTTTT,CASSLLSGGNTGELFF
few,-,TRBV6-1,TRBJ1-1,TGTGCCAGCAGTGTTGGAGTTAACACTGAAGCTTTCTTT,CASSVGVNTEAFF
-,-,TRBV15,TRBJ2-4,TGTGCCACCAGCACCTGGGGCAGGGGTTCCAAAAACATTCAGTACTTC,CATSTWGRGSKNIQYF
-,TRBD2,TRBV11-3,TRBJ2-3,TGTGCCAGCAGCTCGGGGGGTTCTAGCACAGATACGCAGTATTTT,CASSSGGSSTDTQYF
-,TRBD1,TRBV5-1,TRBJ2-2,TGCGCCAGCAGCTCAAGACAGGGGGCAGACACCGGGGAGCTGTTTTTT,CASSSRQGADTGELFF
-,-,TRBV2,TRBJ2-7,TGTGCCAGCAGGCTACAGGCGTACGAGCAGTACTTC,CASRLQAYEQYF
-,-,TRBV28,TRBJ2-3,TGTGCCAGCAGTTTAGGTGGGGGGGGCTATACGCAGTATTTT,CASSLGGGGYTQYF
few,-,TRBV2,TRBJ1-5,TGTGCCAGCACCTTCGGATTGGGCGGCAATCAGCCCCAGCATTTT,CASTFGLGGNQPQHF
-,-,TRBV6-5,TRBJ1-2,TGTGCCAGCAGTCCTCAGGGATATGGCTACACCTTC,CASSPQGYGYTF